This T cell receptor beta chain was profiled in a study of blood T cell repertoires in COVID-19 (dated by TCRdb to 2020 to 2022). For the study in its entirety: Samples from collaborators originated in the United States, Italy and Spain and spanned both the acute and convalescent phases of COVID-19. The material from the prospective study consisted of cDNA or gDNA derived from T cells, B-cell-depleted T cells, or PBMCs. The dataset comprised deeply sampled blood TCRbeta repertoires from subjects exposed to, actively infected with, or recovered from COVID-19. A freely available public database, intended as a resource for researchers studying the immune response to SARS-CoV-2, is where the repertoires were released. The samples were drawn from the first 160 participants of the ongoing ImmuneRACE study and from over a thousand subjects provided by 6 global collaborators. A de-identified subject ID, COVID-19 status, age in years and sex were almost always included in the sample metadata. Where available, HLA class I and class II types were obtained from metadata supplied by the sample provider rather than from assay-based typing. Overall results and qualifications from the work: How much clinical and demographic metadata was included differed by source and by participant, and the metadata was provided uncurated.

V was cut back by 3 bases and J by 4 bases, leaving a gap of 15 bases between them. CDR3 length: 15 amino acids, cysteine to phenylalanine. Only the CDR3 region is kept as DNA, spanning 45 bases read in frame from base 1. As encoded in the germline V gene (reference sequence), CDR1 is LNHDA while CDR2 is SQIVND. This clone was seen once. Which antigen it targets is not known. Per-base quality was not reported, and no clone a single base away is much larger than it. The immunoSEQ Assay, a bias-controlled multiplex PCR, was used to amplify TCRbeta CDR3 regions from genomic DNA. The study's own analysis went as follows. The number of nucleated cells in each sample was estimated from the amplification of reference gene primers within the assay. Sequence reads were collapsed and filtered to measure the absolute abundance of every unique TCRbeta CDR3 rearrangement. Productive Simpson clonality was computed per sample as the square root of Simpson's diversity index over productive rearrangements. TCRdb's version of the immuneACCESS table is confined to in-frame rearrangements and falls short of the full clone set. An unresolved V gene accounts for under half of the shortfall where checked; the remainder is of unknown origin. V and J calls and clone size are copied from that table; D and trimming were computed from the DNA. The sample profile shows 9,500 to 13,000 clones; approximately 89% of them were found once. 9.5% to 12% of the sample goes to the ten largest clones.

Collaborating institutions collected whole blood in K2EDTA tubes following their own protocols. For TCRbeta analysis, collaborator samples were shipped as frozen whole blood, as isolated PBMCs, or as DNA extracted from either sample type. Sequencing input: peripheral blood. This receptor was taken from a human donor in a cohort sampled during active COVID-19. This chain joins TRBV19 to TRBJ1-2; TRBD1 might be the D gene, on 6 matching bases. Here the CDR3 is given as CASSIARTDIYGYTF. The DNA is as follows: TGTGCCAGTAGTATTGCCCGGACAGACATCTATGGCTACACCTTC.